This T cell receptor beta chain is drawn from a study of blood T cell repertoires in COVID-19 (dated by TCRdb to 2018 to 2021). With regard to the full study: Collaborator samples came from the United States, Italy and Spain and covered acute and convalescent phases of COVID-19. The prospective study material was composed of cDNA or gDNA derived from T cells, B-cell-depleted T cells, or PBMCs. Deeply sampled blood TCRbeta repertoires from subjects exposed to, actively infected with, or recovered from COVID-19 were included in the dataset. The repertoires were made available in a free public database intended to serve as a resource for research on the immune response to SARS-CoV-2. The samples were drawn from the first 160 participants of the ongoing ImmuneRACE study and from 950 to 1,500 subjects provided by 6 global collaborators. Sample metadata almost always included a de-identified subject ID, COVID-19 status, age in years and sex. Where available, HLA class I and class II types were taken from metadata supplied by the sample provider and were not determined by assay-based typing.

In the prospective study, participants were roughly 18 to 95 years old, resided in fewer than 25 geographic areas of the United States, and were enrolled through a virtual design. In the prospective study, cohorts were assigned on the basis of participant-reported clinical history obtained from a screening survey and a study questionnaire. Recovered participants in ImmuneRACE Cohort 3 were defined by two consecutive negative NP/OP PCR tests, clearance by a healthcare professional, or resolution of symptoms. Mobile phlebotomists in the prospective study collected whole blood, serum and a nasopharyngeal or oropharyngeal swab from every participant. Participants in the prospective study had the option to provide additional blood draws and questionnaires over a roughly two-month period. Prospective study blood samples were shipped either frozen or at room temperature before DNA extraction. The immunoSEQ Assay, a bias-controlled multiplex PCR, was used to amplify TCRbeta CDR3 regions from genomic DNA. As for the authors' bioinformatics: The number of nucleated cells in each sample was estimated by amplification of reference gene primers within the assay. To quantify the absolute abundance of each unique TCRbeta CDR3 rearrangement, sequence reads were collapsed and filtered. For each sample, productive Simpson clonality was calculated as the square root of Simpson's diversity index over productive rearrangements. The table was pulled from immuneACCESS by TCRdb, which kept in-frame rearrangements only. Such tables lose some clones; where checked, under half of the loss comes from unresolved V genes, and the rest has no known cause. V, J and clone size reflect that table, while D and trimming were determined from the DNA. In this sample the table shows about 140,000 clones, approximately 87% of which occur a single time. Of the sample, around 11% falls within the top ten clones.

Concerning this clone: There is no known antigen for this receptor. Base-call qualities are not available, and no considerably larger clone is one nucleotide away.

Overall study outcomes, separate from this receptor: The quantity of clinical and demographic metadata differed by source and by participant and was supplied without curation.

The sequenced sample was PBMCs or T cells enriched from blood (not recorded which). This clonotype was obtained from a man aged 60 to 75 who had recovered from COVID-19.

The CDR3 region: CASAIGPSGGIGFF. DNA sequence: TGTGCCAGCGCGATTGGGCCCTCGGGGGGCATCGGTTTCTTT. The V and J segments used are TRBV5-6 and TRBJ1-1; the D gene is possibly TRBD1, with 6 bases matching. Reading the germline V gene gives CDR1 SGHDT and CDR2 YYEEEE. The CDR3 holds 14 amino acids from the cysteine to the phenylalanine. Just the 42-base CDR3 DNA is kept, in frame starting at base 1. Trimming takes 7 bases from V and 13 bases from J, and the germline ends sit 26 bases apart.